Each of the 21 T cell receptor beta chains below was sequenced from the same sample in a study of cytomegalovirus exposure and HLA in healthy donors. The PCR made use of 60 Vbeta and 13 Jbeta primers. TCRdb's table, derived via immunoSEQ multiplex PCR, lists solely in-frame clones and lacks some. This sample carries 85,000 to 120,000 clones, 60% to 85% of them seen once, and the ten largest clones take around 2.8%. Sample: PBMCs. These receptors all come from a male donor in good health and CMV-seropositive.

For the CDR3, the DNA is TGTGCCAGCATGCACCCAGCGGGGGGGAGCAATGAGCAGTTCTTC. Amino acid sequence: CASMHPAGGSNEQFF. The rearrangement uses TRBV7-6 and TRBJ2-1; TRBD2 aligns across 10 bases. The CDR3 consists of 15 residues. J gave up 6 bases and V 7 bases, and 9 bases lay outside the gene matches. The V gene's germline CDR1 is SGHVS and CDR2 FNYEAQ.

This chain links TRBV18 with TRBJ1-1; 7 bases agree with TRBD1. Unmatched junction bases numbered 5, after V lost 3 bases and J lost 1 base. The CDR3 has 15 residues. Germline V lookup: CDR1 KGHSH, CDR2 LQKENI. The CDR3 coding sequence is TGTGCCAGCTCACCGGTGGGACAGACGAACACTGAAGCTTTCTTT. It translates to CASSPVGQTNTEAFF.

The genes are TRBV18 and TRBJ2-1, with TRBD1 identical over 11 bases. This CDR3 is 15 amino acids long. Germline lookup yields CDR1 KGHSH and CDR2 LQKENI. Trimming removed 3 bases from V and 9 bases from J; junction bases left unmatched: 7. The CDR3 loop reads CASSPLGQGASEQFF. CDR3 coding DNA: TGTGCCAGCTCACCGCTCGGACAGGGGGCTAGTGAGCAGTTCTTC.

The chain has TRBV5-4 and TRBJ2-1; 9 bases are shared with TRBD1. The CDR3 has 14 residues. Germline V gene sequence: CDR1 SGHNT, CDR2 YYREEE (reference sequence). With 5 bases clipped from V and 4 bases from J, the junction kept 4 bases outside the gene matches. The CDR3 loop reads CASRTGQGYNEQFF. The CDR3 nucleotides read TGTGCCAGCAGAACGGGACAGGGTTACAATGAGCAGTTCTTC.

This rearrangement joins TRBV7-2 to TRBJ1-1, with TRBD1 identical over 7 bases. Trimming took 7 bases from V and 6 from J; bases not matched to a gene: 20. CDR1 and CDR2 from the germline V gene are SGHTA and FQGNSA. This CDR3 contains 17 residues. CDR3 sequence: CASKRRPAGGDSAEAFF. CDR3 DNA sequence: TGTGCCAGCAAACGGCGGCCGGCAGGAGGGGACAGCGCTGAAGCTTTCTTT.

CDR3 in DNA: TGTGCCAGCAGTGAAACCGACAGGGAGATTGAAGCTTTCTTT. This sequence encodes CASSETDREIEAFF. This chain connects TRBV6-1 to TRBJ1-1; 7 bases align to TRBD1. The ends lost 2 bases at V and 7 bases at J; junction bases unmatched: 7. CDR1 is MNHNS, CDR2 SASEGT, per germline. The CDR3 has 14 residues.

This clone has just one count. V is TRBV6-6 and J is TRBJ1-2, with D possibly being TRBD1 (5 bases). Germline CDR1 and CDR2: MNHNY and SVGAGI (reference sequence). CDR3 length equals 13 residues. V was clipped by 7 bases and J by 5 bases, with 14 bases between them. The CDR3: CASTGGAGYGYTF. CDR3 sequence (DNA): TGTGCCAGCACCGGAGGGGCGGGTTATGGCTACACCTTC.

CDR3 loop: CASSARGSEAFF. The CDR3 region has the DNA TGTGCCAGCAGTGCCCGAGGCTCTGAAGCTTTCTTT. V and J are TRBV28 and TRBJ1-1, with D unresolved. Trimming stripped 5 bases from V and 6 bases from J, with 10 bases between. This CDR3 has 12 residues. The V gene's germline CDR1 is MDHEN and CDR2 SYDVKM.

The chain joins TRBV29-1 to TRBJ1-2; TRBD1 agrees at 8 bases. V trimming: 3 bases; J trimming: 8 bases; junction bases outside the gene matches: 5. CDR1 SQVTM and CDR2 ANQGSEA come from the germline V gene. This CDR3 has 12 amino acids. The CDR3, as DNA: TGCAGCGTTGACAGGGGGCGCGACGGCTACACCTTC. Translating gives CSVDRGRDGYTF. The full variable domain, completed using reference TRBV29-1 and TRBJ1-2, is SAVISQKPSRDICQRGTSLTIQCQVDSQVTMMFWYRQQPGQSLTLIATANQGSEATYESGFVIDKFPISRPNLTFSTLTVSNMSPEDSSIYLCSVDRGRDGYTFGSGTRLTVV.

The chain couples TRBV28 to TRBJ2-7; D unclear. The V end was cut by 7 bases, the J end by 0 bases, with 13 bases between. The CDR3 runs to 14 residues. CDR1 and CDR2 from the germline V gene are MDHEN and SYDVKM. In nucleotides, the CDR3 is TGTGCCAGCACCGCCCAGGTGAGCTCCTACGAGCAGTACTTC. This encodes CASTAQVSSYEQYF.

V usage is TRBV7-6 and J usage is TRBJ2-1; no clear D gene. Between the trimmed V and J ends, which lost 5 bases and 8 bases, there was a span of 10 bases. The CDR3 runs 12 residues. Germline V lookup: CDR1 SGHVS, CDR2 FNYEAQ. This chain's CDR3 is CASSLNRDEQFF. As DNA, the CDR3 is TGTGCCAGCAGCCTAAATCGGGATGAGCAGTTCTTC.

The chain uses TRBV9 and TRBJ1-1, with D possibly being TRBD1 (5 bases). From germline, CDR1 is SGDLS and CDR2 YYNGEE. V lost 0 bases to trimming and J lost 2 bases, with 17 bases between them. CDR3 length: 17 residues. The CDR3 DNA reads as TGTGCCAGCAGCGTAGTTCCGGGGGGGTGGGGAAACACTGAAGCTTTCTTT. Translated: CASSVVPGGWGNTEAFF. Based on the CDR3 plus reference TRBV9 and TRBJ1-1, the full variable domain is DSGVTQTPKHLITATGQRVTLRCSPRSGDLSVYWYQQSLDQGLQFLIQYYNGEERAKGNILERFSAQQFPDLHSELNLSSLELGDSALYFCASSVVPGGWGNTEAFFGQGTRLTVV.

The chain links TRBV29-1 to TRBJ2-5, with 12 bases aligning to TRBD2. From germline, CDR1 is SQVTM and CDR2 ANQGSEA. The junction had 1 base not matched to a gene; V was cut back by 8 bases and J by 3 bases. The CDR3 spans 12 residues. The CDR3 loop reads CSTSGGKETQYF. The CDR3 nucleotides read TGCAGCACTAGCGGGGGGAAAGAGACCCAGTACTTC.

This clone turned up a few times. The chain has TRBV7-2 and TRBJ2-3; 10 nucleotides align to TRBD1. J lost 1 base, V lost 5 bases, and 6 bases had no gene match. The CDR3 length is 16 residues. Germline-derived CDR1 and CDR2 are SGHTA and FQGNSA. CDR3 sequence (DNA): TGTGCCAGCAGCCGATCTGGGACAGGGGGCACAGATACGCAGTATTTT. The encoded protein is CASSRSGTGGTDTQYF.

This chain uses TRBV6-6 with TRBJ1-1; D may be TRBD1 (5 bases). Germline V CDR1 and CDR2: MNHNY, SVGAGI (reference sequence). The germline V and J ends were trimmed by 6 bases and 4 bases, with 15 bases remaining between them. The CDR3 loop spans 14 amino acids. The CDR3 region has the DNA TGTGCCAGCAGCCCCCAGGGCAAGGGCACTGAAGCTTTCTTT. It is translated as CASSPQGKGTEAFF.

Only a few counts were recorded for this clone. The J gene is TRBJ2-1, the V gene TRBV27; D is unresolved. Trimming left V 5 bases short and J 6 bases short, with 26 bases between. Per the germline V gene, CDR1 is MNHEY and CDR2 is SMNVEV (reference sequence). The CDR3 covers 18 residues. For the CDR3, the DNA is TGTGCCAGCAGTCGCCTCTCCGTCGCCAACTTGGAGTTCAATGAGCAGTTCTTC. Amino acid sequence: CASSRLSVANLEFNEQFF.

V is TRBV7-7 and J is TRBJ2-5, with D tentatively TRBD1 (5 bases). Germline CDR1 reads SSHAT; CDR2 reads FNYEAQ (reference sequence). The CDR3 covers 15 residues. V was clipped by 5 bases and J by 5 bases, with 18 bases between them. The CDR3 reads CASSRHLGAWETQYF. CDR3 DNA sequence: TGTGCCAGCAGCCGCCACCTAGGGGCGTGGGAGACCCAGTACTTC.

The chain employs TRBV2 and TRBJ2-7; 9 nucleotides agree with TRBD1. The CDR3 is 13 amino acids. J was trimmed by 7 bases and V by 8 bases; bases with no gene match: 9. In germline, CDR1 is SNHLY, CDR2 FYNNEI. The DNA for the CDR3 is TGTGCCAGCGATAACAGGGGGCCAGGGGAGCAGTACTTC. This encodes CASDNRGPGEQYF.

This chain uses TRBV11-2 with TRBJ1-1, with D possibly TRBD1 on 5 matching bases. The V and J ends lost 5 bases and 5 bases respectively, with 12 bases between them. The CDR3 is made up of 13 amino acids. From germline, CDR1 is SGHAT and CDR2 FQNNGV. CDR3 amino acids: CASSIVAGTEAFF. The CDR3 nucleotides are TGTGCCAGCAGCATAGTGGCAGGGACTGAAGCTTTCTTT.

The rearrangement joins TRBV29-1 to TRBJ1-2; D uncertain. With 2 bases removed from V and 5 bases from J, the gap between germline ends came to 9 bases. This CDR3 is 12 amino acids long. Germline values: CDR1 SQVTM, CDR2 ANQGSEA. The CDR3 sequence: CSVEPEGYGYTF. As DNA, the CDR3 is TGCAGCGTTGAACCCGAGGGATATGGCTACACCTTC. Based on the CDR3 plus reference TRBV29-1 and TRBJ1-2, the full variable domain is SAVISQKPSRDICQRGTSLTIQCQVDSQVTMMFWYRQQPGQSLTLIATANQGSEATYESGFVIDKFPISRPNLTFSTLTVSNMSPEDSSIYLCSVEPEGYGYTFGSGTRLTVV.

With regard to this clone: The junction does not match germline at one end; this may be a read error. The rearrangement uses TRBV5-1 and TRBJ2-1; D may be TRBD1 (5 bases). This CDR3 is 17 amino acids long. Germline CDR1 reads SGHRS; CDR2 reads YFSETQ. The CDR3 region is CASSLGLAGNDYNEQFF. Written as DNA, the CDR3 is TGCGCCAGCAGTTTGGGTTTGGCAGGGAATGACTACAATGAGCAGTTCTTC.